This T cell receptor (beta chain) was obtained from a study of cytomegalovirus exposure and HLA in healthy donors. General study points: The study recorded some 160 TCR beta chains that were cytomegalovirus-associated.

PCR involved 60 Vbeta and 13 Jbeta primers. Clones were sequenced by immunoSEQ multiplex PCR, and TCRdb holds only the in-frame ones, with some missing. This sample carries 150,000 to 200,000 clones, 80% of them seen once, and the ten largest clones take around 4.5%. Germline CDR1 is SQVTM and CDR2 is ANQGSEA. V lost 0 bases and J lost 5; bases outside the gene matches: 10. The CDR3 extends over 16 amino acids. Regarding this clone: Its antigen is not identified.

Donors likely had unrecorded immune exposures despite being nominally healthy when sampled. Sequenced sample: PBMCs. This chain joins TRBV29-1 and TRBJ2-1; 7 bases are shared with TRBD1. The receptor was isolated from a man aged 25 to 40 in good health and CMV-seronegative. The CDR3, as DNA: TGCAGCGTTGAAGATAGAAGGGGGCGGGTCAACAATGAGCAGTTCTTC. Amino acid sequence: CSVEDRRGRVNNEQFF.